Each of the 27 T cell receptor beta chains below was sequenced from the same sample in a study of cytomegalovirus exposure and HLA in healthy donors. The PCR had 60 Vbeta and 13 Jbeta primers. Data came from immunoSEQ multiplex PCR; TCRdb stores just in-frame clones and leaves some out. The data hold 70,000 to 90,000 clones, with approximately 70% observed a single time. Sequences were obtained from PBMCs. The source is a man aged 35 to 55 in good health and CMV-seropositive.

The chain has TRBV4-1 and TRBJ2-5; 8 nucleotides align to TRBD2. The end of the DNA is better explained by TRBJ2-7, so the J call may be wrong. Germline values: CDR1 MGHRA, CDR2 YSYEKL. The CDR3 sequence is 16 residues long. The CDR3 sequence: CASSQDRRGGIYEQYF. Here the CDR3 DNA reads TGCGCCAGCAGCCAAGATCGCCGGGGGGGTATTTACGAGCAGTACTTC.

The V and J genes are TRBV5-4 and TRBJ2-1, with D unclear. CDR3 length equals 15 residues. CDR1 SGHNT and CDR2 YYREEE come from the germline V gene (reference sequence). Trimming shortened V by 1 base and J by 5 bases, and 13 bases separated the two germline ends. In DNA form, the CDR3 reads TGTGCCAGCAGCTTGTCCTCTTTAGTGGACAATGAGCAGTTCTTC. Translation: CASSLSSLVDNEQFF.

The chain recombines TRBV15 with TRBJ2-5; TRBD1 matches 9 bases. J gave up 12 bases and V 0 bases, and 8 bases lay outside the gene matches. The CDR3 has 14 residues. Germline loops: CDR1 LNHNV, CDR2 YYDKDF (reference sequence). CDR3 amino acids: CATSRDLGQGFEYF. The CDR3 nucleotides are TGTGCCACCAGCAGAGATCTGGGACAGGGCTTTGAGTACTTC.

V is TRBV5-6 and J is TRBJ2-7; perhaps TRBD2 as D (7 bases). Trimming pared 5 bases from V and 7 bases from J, leaving 25 bases between. Germline CDR1 reads SGHDT; CDR2 reads YYEEEE. This CDR3 has 16 amino acids. This chain's CDR3 is CASRGGRGPTWEEQYF. CDR3 nucleotide sequence: TGTGCCAGCAGGGGGGGGCGGGGGCCCACCTGGGAGGAGCAGTACTTC. Full variable domain (missing parts from reference TRBV5-6 and TRBJ2-7): DAGVTQSPTHLIKTRGQQVTLRCSPKSGHDTVSWYQQALGQGPQFIFQYYEEEERQRGNFPDRFSGHQFPNYSSELNVNALLLGDSALYLCASRGGRGPTWEEQYFGPGTRLTVT.

The table lists this clone with a count of one. V usage is TRBV5-1 and J usage is TRBJ2-1; 13 bases agree with TRBD2. The germline gives CDR1 SGHRS, CDR2 YFSETQ. The trim removed 3 bases at V and 10 bases at J, leaving 10 bases unmatched. The CDR3 has 16 residues. The CDR3: CASSSTSGGFQGEQFF. The CDR3 nucleotides read TGCGCCAGCAGCTCGACTAGCGGGGGGTTTCAGGGGGAGCAGTTCTTC.

The chain recombines TRBV4-1 with TRBJ1-5; D is perhaps TRBD1 (6 bases). Trimming took 5 bases from V and 0 from J, leaving 20 bases between them. Germline CDR1 is MGHRA and CDR2 is YSYEKL. The CDR3 length is 18 residues. The CDR3 sequence: CASSGGAAGAYSNQPQHF. CDR3 coding DNA: TGCGCCAGCAGCGGGGGGGCTGCAGGGGCCTATAGCAATCAGCCCCAGCATTTT.

Only one count was recorded for this clone. The chain combines TRBV7-9 with TRBJ2-7; D remains ambiguous. Trimming shortened V by 2 bases and J by 2 bases, and 10 bases separated the two germline ends. This CDR3 is 14 amino acids long. The germline V gene encodes CDR1 SEHNR and CDR2 FQNEAQ (reference sequence). Written as DNA, the CDR3 is TGTGCCAGCAGCTTATTTTCAACGGCCTACGAGCAGTACTTC. This translates into CASSLFSTAYEQYF.

CDR3 sequence (DNA): TGTGCCAGCAGCTTTTCAACAGGGAGCAATCAGCCCCAGCATTTT. As protein: CASSFSTGSNQPQHF. This chain uses TRBV7-2 with TRBJ1-5; D possibly corresponds to TRBD1 (6 bases). The germline V gene encodes CDR1 SGHTA and CDR2 FQGNSA. The V gene lost 3 bases and the J gene lost 1 base, with 10 bases spanning the gap. There are 15 residues in the CDR3. The complete variable domain, with remaining parts taken from reference TRBV7-2 and TRBJ1-5, reads GAGVSQSPSNKVTEKGKDVELRCDPISGHTALYWYRQSLGQGLEFLIYFQGNSAPDKSGLPSDRFSAERTGGSVSTLTIQRTQQEDSAVYLCASSFSTGSNQPQHFGDGTRLSIL.

V is TRBV4-2 and J is TRBJ1-4, with D perhaps matching TRBD1 (6 bases). This CDR3 has 14 residues. V was trimmed by 4 bases and J by 6 bases, leaving 12 bases between them. Germline V gives CDR1 LGHNA, CDR2 YNFKEQ. The CDR3: CASSPGKGDEKLFF. The CDR3 DNA reads as TGTGCCAGCAGCCCGGGAAAGGGGGATGAAAAACTGTTTTTT.

The chain is built from TRBV2 and TRBJ2-5; D not resolved. With the DNA end fitting TRBJ2-7 better, the J assignment may be wrong. This CDR3 has 12 amino acids. Germline assignment: CDR1 SNHLY and CDR2 FYNNEI. The CDR3 region has the DNA TGTGCCAGCAGACCGAGCTCCTACGAGCAGTACTTC. Protein: CASRPSSYEQYF.

Remarks on this clone: Sequence at one end of the junction differs from germline and may be a read error. V usage is TRBV30 and J usage is TRBJ2-1; D possibly corresponds to TRBD1 (6 bases). This CDR3 spans 13 amino acids. Germline values: CDR1 GTSNPN, CDR2 SVGIG (reference sequence). The CDR3 bases are TGTGCCTGGAGTCTCGCAGGGGAAAGTGAGCGGTTCTTC. Amino acids: CAWSLAGESERFF.

This chain uses TRBV5-1 with TRBJ1-1, with D maybe TRBD1 (5 bases). Germline V gene lookup returns CDR1 SGHRS and CDR2 YFSETQ. The CDR3 extends over 17 amino acids. The V gene lost 4 bases and the J gene lost 2 bases, with 21 bases spanning the gap. CDR3 bases: TGCGCCAGCAGCCGGAGGGGCCAGGAGGTTCCCAACACTGAAGCTTTCTTT. It specifies CASSRRGQEVPNTEAFF. The whole variable domain, remainder taken from reference TRBV5-1 and TRBJ1-1, is KAGVTQTPRYLIKTRGQQVTLSCSPISGHRSVSWYQQTPGQGLQFLFEYFSETQRNKGNFPGRFSGRQFSNSRSEMNVSTLELGDSALYLCASSRRGQEVPNTEAFFGQGTRLTVV.

With respect to this clone: Likely a read error: the CDR3 ends without its conserved phenylalanine or tryptophan. This chain connects TRBV11-3 to TRBJ2-7; TRBD1 might be the D (7 bases). CDR3 length: 15 residues. Germline V gene lookup returns CDR1 SGHNT and CDR2 YENEEA. CDR3 nucleotides: TGTGCCATCAGCCAGAGGGGCAGGGGGGCCTACGAGCAGTACATC. It codes for CAISQRGRGAYEQYI.

The genes are TRBV30 and TRBJ1-3; D is undetermined. Germline V lookup: CDR1 GTSNPN, CDR2 SVGIG (reference sequence). This CDR3 is built from 13 residues. The germline V and J ends were trimmed by 4 bases and 3 bases, with 10 bases remaining between them. The CDR3 here is CAWIGVNGNTIYF. DNA for the CDR3: TGTGCCTGGATAGGAGTGAATGGAAACACCATATATTTT.

The chain recombines TRBV2 with TRBJ2-7; D call uncertain. The ends were cut back, 6 bases at V and 6 bases at J, with 21 bases in the middle. Germline CDR1 and CDR2: SNHLY and FYNNEI. The CDR3 is made up of 15 amino acids. CDR3 amino acids: CASRGNTPHLSEQYF. As DNA, the CDR3 is TGTGCCAGCAGGGGCAACACCCCCCATCTCAGCGAGCAGTACTTC. Using reference TRBV2 and TRBJ2-7 for the parts outside the CDR3, the full variable domain is EPEVTQTPSHQVTQMGQEVILRCVPISNHLYFYWYRQILGQKVEFLVSFYNNEISEKSEIFDDQFSVERPDGSNFTLKIRSTKLEDSAMYFCASRGNTPHLSEQYFGPGTRLTVT.

In its sample, this clone was seen a few times. The chain is built from TRBV27 and TRBJ1-2, with TRBD1 matching 10 bases. The J segment lost 1 base and the V segment lost 6 bases, leaving 5 bases of the junction unmatched. This CDR3 is 15 amino acids long. The germline V gene encodes CDR1 MNHEY and CDR2 SMNVEV (reference sequence). The CDR3 here is CASRPGQGGNYGYTF. CDR3 DNA sequence: TGTGCCAGCAGGCCCGGACAGGGGGGTAACTATGGCTACACCTTC.

The V call is TRBV5-1, the J call TRBJ2-3, with D hard to call. The CDR3 covers 14 residues. Germline V lookup: CDR1 SGHRS, CDR2 YFSETQ. V gave up 6 bases and J gave up 1 base, with 12 bases separating them. CDR3 coding DNA: TGCGCCAGCAAAGGTGCGGTAGGCACAGATACGCAGTATTTT. Translated, it gives CASKGAVGTDTQYF.

The sample holds a few counts of this clone. In DNA form, the CDR3 reads TGTGCCAGCAGCGTAGGGACAGGGAACACTGAAGCTTTCTTT. It yields the protein CASSVGTGNTEAFF. The rearrangement joins TRBV9 to TRBJ1-1; TRBD1 agrees at 7 bases. The CDR3 extends over 14 amino acids. The V gene end was trimmed by 0 bases and the J gene end by 1 base; junction bases not matched to a gene: 0. Per germline, CDR1 SGDLS and CDR2 YYNGEE. Combining the CDR3 with reference TRBV9 and TRBJ1-1 gives the whole variable domain DSGVTQTPKHLITATGQRVTLRCSPRSGDLSVYWYQQSLDQGLQFLIQYYNGEERAKGNILERFSAQQFPDLHSELNLSSLELGDSALYFCASSVGTGNTEAFFGQGTRLTVV.

This rearrangement joins TRBV28 to TRBJ1-6; D is unresolved. CDR1 is MDHEN and CDR2 is SYDVKM in the germline V gene. Trimming shortened V by 3 bases and J by 7 bases, and 13 bases separated the two germline ends. The CDR3 is 15 residues long. The CDR3 nucleotides read TGTGCCAGCAGTTTGTCACCGGGGAAAAATTCACCCCTCCACTTT. This gives the protein CASSLSPGKNSPLHF.

The chain's CDR3 is CASSLPYRGLEQYF. CDR3 in DNA: TGTGCCAGCAGCTTACCGTACAGGGGTCTCGAGCAGTACTTC. The chain couples TRBV11-2 to TRBJ2-7; TRBD1 aligns across 7 bases. The length of the CDR3 is 14 residues. V lost 2 bases, J lost 6 bases, and 7 bases stayed unmatched. The germline CDR1 and CDR2 sequences are SGHAT and FQNNGV.

Only a few counts were recorded for this clone. The chain has TRBV5-4 and TRBJ2-1; unclear D gene. V lost 2 bases, J lost 8 bases, and 11 bases lay in between. CDR3 length: 13 residues. Germline V gene lookup returns CDR1 SGHNT and CDR2 YYREEE (reference sequence). CDR3 sequence: CASSFPLRDEQFF. CDR3 nucleotide sequence: TGTGCCAGCAGCTTCCCCCTCCGAGATGAGCAGTTCTTC.

The rearrangement links TRBV10-1 to TRBJ2-5; D is ambiguous. The tail of the sequence fits TRBJ2-7 better, so the J call may be wrong. The CDR3 loop spans 11 amino acids. CDR1 and CDR2 from the germline V gene are WNHNN and SYGVQD (reference sequence). The CDR3 DNA follows: TGCGCCAGCAGTGACGGGTACGAGCAGTACTTC. This encodes CASSDGYEQYF.

The chain employs TRBV19 and TRBJ2-6, with a tentative D call TRBD1 (6 bases). Germline V lookup: CDR1 LNHDA, CDR2 SQIVND (reference sequence). V lost 5 bases and J lost 0, with 20 bases in between. CDR3 size: 19 residues. The CDR3: CASSVLQGLLFSGANVLTF. The CDR3 region has the DNA TGTGCCAGTAGTGTCCTACAGGGCCTACTATTCTCTGGGGCCAACGTCCTGACTTTC.

This chain uses TRBV7-3 with TRBJ2-1, with a tentative D call TRBD2 (5 bases). V lost 2 bases and J 4 bases, leaving 9 bases between the germline ends. Germline values: CDR1 SGHTA, CDR2 FQGTGA. This CDR3 contains 14 residues. The CDR3 is CASSLQAAYNEQFF. For the CDR3, the DNA is TGTGCCAGCAGCTTACAAGCGGCATACAATGAGCAGTTCTTC.

This clone appeared a single time. The chain carries TRBV19 and TRBJ1-6; D possibly corresponds to TRBD1 (6 bases). Deletions cut 2 bases from V and 10 bases from J, with 18 bases between. This CDR3 is built from 16 residues. In germline, CDR1 is LNHDA, CDR2 SQIVND (reference sequence). The CDR3 protein is CASSISQGIPGSPLHF. DNA for the CDR3: TGTGCCAGTAGTATATCTCAGGGGATCCCTGGATCACCCCTCCACTTT.

This clone was seen a handful of times. This chain joins TRBV9 and TRBJ1-2, with TRBD1 as a possible D gene (6 bases). CDR3 length: 14 residues. Between the trimmed V and J ends, which lost 4 bases and 8 bases, there was a span of 18 bases. Germline V lookup: CDR1 SGDLS, CDR2 YYNGEE. CDR3 sequence: CASSSDGGAWGYTF. Here the CDR3 DNA reads TGTGCCAGCAGCTCCGATGGGGGGGCGTGGGGCTACACCTTC. Supplemented by reference TRBV9 and TRBJ1-2, the full variable domain reads DSGVTQTPKHLITATGQRVTLRCSPRSGDLSVYWYQQSLDQGLQFLIQYYNGEERAKGNILERFSAQQFPDLHSELNLSSLELGDSALYFCASSSDGGAWGYTFGSGTRLTVV.

The rearrangement uses TRBV18 and TRBJ2-7; no firm D call. Deletions cut 2 bases from V and 2 bases from J, with 7 bases between. The germline CDR1 and CDR2 sequences are KGHSH and LQKENI. The CDR3 runs 13 residues. In nucleotides, the CDR3 is TGTGCCAGCTCACCAAGCGTTACCTACGAGCAGTACTTC. Translating it yields CASSPSVTYEQYF.